This TCR beta chain was captured in a study of neurological immune-mediated disorders. Synthesis of cDNA used 5'RACE (with 10-nucleotide random UMIs). TCRdb itself ran the 5' RACE reads through MiXCR, one entry per CDR3 protein. Among some 66,000 distinct CDR3 sequences listed, roughly 3.2% were seen once. The CDR3 loop spans 16 amino acids. The V gene end was trimmed by 0 bases and the J gene end by 2 bases; junction bases not matched to a gene: 3. Germline V gene data show CDR1 as ENHRY and CDR2 as SYGVKD. Study findings and constraints: When the repertoires were grouped phylogenetically, those of 18 of the 34 multiple sclerosis patients came together in a single cluster of related CDR3 sequences, which points to a possible repertoire-level signature.

There are many counts of this clonotype. Antigen unknown. The chain uses TRBV10-3 and TRBJ2-3; 9 bases match TRBD1. This TCR came from a man aged 40-55 years with multiple sclerosis. The sequenced sample was PBMCs. CDR3 coding DNA: TGTGCCATCAGTGAGTCGAACAGGGGGCTCACAGATACGCAGTATTTT. Its protein product is CAISESNRGLTDTQYF.